A selection of T cell receptor beta chains follows, all from one sample in a study of tumor and adjacent non-tumor tissue in lung cancer. TCRdb itself ran the multiplex PCR reads through MiXCR, one entry per CDR3 protein. The table records 91,000 or so distinct CDR3 sequences, 65% to 75% of them present only once. Specimen: lung tumor tissue. The receptors were sampled from a man in his fifties or sixties with non-small cell lung cancer. Both conserved end residues are part of each CDR3. The order of the fields is J gene, clone size, V gene, D gene, CDR3 DNA, CDR3 protein. D genes are given only for firm matches. Clone size is not always given. Where it is, it says once, few, many or a class for expanded clones.

j_gene: TRBJ2-1
abundance: many
v_gene: TRBV30
d_gene: TRBD1
CDR3nt: TGTGCCTTCCCACCGGGGACAGGGGTGCAGTTCTTC
CDR3aa: CAFPPGTGVQFF

j_gene: TRBJ2-5
abundance: -
v_gene: TRBV5-6
d_gene: -
CDR3nt: TGTGCCAGCAGCTCCTTGGTCCGGAGACAAGAGGCCCAGTACTTC
CDR3aa: CASSSLVRRQEAQYF

j_gene: TRBJ2-1
abundance: -
v_gene: TRBV29-1
d_gene: -
CDR3nt: TGCAGCGCTGAGGCCAAGACCAGTGAGCAGTTCTTC
CDR3aa: CSAEAKTSEQFF

j_gene: TRBJ2-1
abundance: -
v_gene: TRBV7-9
d_gene: -
CDR3nt: TGTGCCAGCATCGCACCGGGGGCGACTAACAACGAGCAGTTCTTC
CDR3aa: CASIAPGATNNEQFF

j_gene: TRBJ1-1
abundance: once
v_gene: TRBV6-2/TRBV6-3
d_gene: TRBD1
CDR3nt: TGTGCCAGCGGTAACCCACAGGGGAACATTGAAGCTTCCTTT
CDR3aa: CASGNPQGNIEASF

j_gene: TRBJ2-5
abundance: -
v_gene: TRBV11-2
d_gene: -
CDR3nt: TGTGCCAGCAGCTTAGCGGGGAGATGTGAGACCCAGTATTTC
CDR3aa: CASSLAGRCETQYF

j_gene: TRBJ2-3
abundance: -
v_gene: TRBV6-5
d_gene: TRBD2
CDR3nt: TGTGCCATCAGTTATGGGTGGCGGGGGTTCGTATATACGCAGTATTTT
CDR3aa: CAISYGWRGFVYTQYF

j_gene: TRBJ1-6
abundance: many
v_gene: TRBV6-5
d_gene: -
CDR3nt: TGTGCCAGCAGGAACCAGCAACCGGGGGGGGGTTCACCCCTCCACTTT
CDR3aa: CASRNQQPGGGSPLHF

j_gene: TRBJ2-5
abundance: -
v_gene: TRBV6-5
d_gene: -
CDR3nt: TGTGCCAGCAATTCCAGCCCGGAGGAGACCCAGTACTTC
CDR3aa: CASNSSPEETQYF

j_gene: TRBJ2-3
abundance: many
v_gene: TRBV4-1
d_gene: -
CDR3nt: TGCGCCAGCAGCCAAGGGGGAGATACGCAGTATTTT
CDR3aa: CASSQGGDTQYF

j_gene: TRBJ1-3
abundance: many
v_gene: TRBV6-6
d_gene: -
CDR3nt: TGTGCCGCCACCCGGGGGACTAACTCTGGAAACACCATATATTTT
CDR3aa: CAATRGTNSGNTIYF

j_gene: TRBJ2-1
abundance: -
v_gene: TRBV6-5
d_gene: -
CDR3nt: TGTGCCAGCAATTTATTAGTGGGGACCTACAGTGAGCAGTTCTTC
CDR3aa: CASNLLVGTYSEQFF

j_gene: TRBJ2-3
abundance: -
v_gene: TRBV12-3/TRBV12-4
d_gene: -
CDR3nt: TGTGCCAGCAGTCCCAGTGTCAAGGGGAGCACAGATACGCAGTATTTT
CDR3aa: CASSPSVKGSTDTQYF

j_gene: TRBJ2-1
abundance: -
v_gene: TRBV6-5
d_gene: -
CDR3nt: TGTGACAGCACCCCGGGGACGCTATGGGACAATGAGCAGTTCTTC
CDR3aa: CDSTPGTLWDNEQFF

j_gene: TRBJ2-3
abundance: few
v_gene: TRBV4-3
d_gene: -
CDR3nt: TGCGCCAGCAGCCAAGTGCCGGGACAAGATACAGATACGCAGTATTTT
CDR3aa: CASSQVPGQDTDTQYF